The 19 T cell receptor beta chains below come from one sample, sequenced in a study of shared clonotypes between healthy human individuals. Some clones are missing from TCRdb's copy, which holds only in-frame ones; the method was immunoSEQ multiplex PCR. This table has some 2.1 million clones, roughly 94% appearing once. The sample was naive CD4+ T cells sorted from blood. Subset indicated: CD45RA+ positively selected. These TCRs come from a young man in good health.

The rearrangement uses TRBV18 and TRBJ2-7; D ambiguous. CDR1 and CDR2 (germline): KGHSH, LQKENI. V was pared by 1 base and J by 5 bases, with 6 bases between. This CDR3 is 12 amino acids long. CDR3 DNA sequence: TGTGCCAGCTCACCACTTACAAACGAGCAGTACTTC. It codes for CASSPLTNEQYF.

This chain joins TRBV7-9 and TRBJ2-7; D gene unclear. The length of the CDR3 is 11 residues. Germline V gene sequence: CDR1 SEHNR, CDR2 FQNEAQ (reference sequence). Trimming removed 2 bases at V and 6 bases at J, with 5 bases between. The CDR3 DNA reads TGTGCCAGCAGCTTATCTATCGAGCAGTACTTC. The encoded protein is CASSLSIEQYF.

The chain uses TRBV6-6 and TRBJ1-4; D gene ambiguous. The CDR3 loop spans 15 amino acids. CDR1 and CDR2 from the germline V gene are MNHNY and SVGAGI (reference sequence). The V end lost 4 bases, the J end lost 2 bases, and 11 bases lay between the germline ends. The CDR3 sequence is CASSSGRGTNEKLFF. Written as DNA, the CDR3 is TGTGCCAGCAGTTCGGGCCGGGGTACTAATGAAAAACTGTTTTTT.

The chain recombines TRBV11-2 with TRBJ2-3; unclear D gene. Germline CDR1 reads SGHAT; CDR2 reads FQNNGV. Trimming cost V 6 bases and J 2 bases, with 12 bases left between them. The CDR3 has 14 residues. Here the CDR3 DNA reads TGTGCCAGCAGTTCGGACCCGTTCACAGATACGCAGTATTTT. Protein sequence: CASSSDPFTDTQYF.

This sequence joins TRBV18 and TRBJ2-2; D call uncertain. Germline V lookup: CDR1 KGHSH, CDR2 LQKENI. The CDR3 contains 16 residues. Trimming left V 2 bases short and J 6 bases short, with 16 bases between. This CDR3 is CASSPELPVVSGELFF. In DNA, the CDR3 is TGTGCCAGCTCACCAGAACTCCCGGTAGTTTCCGGGGAGCTGTTTTTT. Combining the CDR3 with reference TRBV18 and TRBJ2-2 gives the whole variable domain NAGVMQNPRHLVRRRGQEARLRCSPMKGHSHVYWYRQLPEEGLKFMVYLQKENIIDESGMPKERFSAEFPKEGPSILRIQQVVRGDSAAYFCASSPELPVVSGELFFGEGSRLTVL.

This rearrangement joins TRBV5-4 to TRBJ2-7; 7 nucleotides line up with TRBD1. The V segment lost 4 bases and the J segment 7 bases; nucleotides outside the gene matches: 17. Germline CDR1 is SGHNT and CDR2 is YYREEE (reference sequence). This CDR3 has 16 residues. The CDR3 DNA sequence: TGTGCCAGCAGCCCCCCGGGACAGCTGGCCGCGGGTGAGCAGTACTTC. It is translated as CASSPPGQLAAGEQYF.

The chain couples TRBV10-2 to TRBJ2-2; TRBD2 aligns across 7 bases. The CDR3 runs 15 residues. Unmatched junction bases numbered 6, after V lost 8 bases and J lost 0 bases. Germline V gene data show CDR1 as WSHSY and CDR2 as SAAADI. CDR3 protein: CASVAGFANTGELFF. CDR3 nucleotide sequence: TGCGCCAGCGTAGCGGGCTTCGCGAACACCGGGGAGCTGTTTTTT.

The gene calls are TRBV9 and TRBJ2-5, with D possibly TRBD2 on 6 matching bases. The ends were cut back, 0 bases at V and 5 bases at J, with 11 bases in the middle. This CDR3 spans 14 amino acids. Looked up from germline, CDR1 is SGDLS and CDR2 is YYNGEE. The CDR3 sequence: CASSVGPRGETQYF. CDR3 nucleotides: TGTGCCAGCAGCGTAGGACCTCGGGGGGAGACCCAGTACTTC.

This clone was found once. The chain combines TRBV30 with TRBJ2-1; tentative D call: TRBD2 (5 bases). CDR1 is GTSNPN and CDR2 is SVGIG in the germline V gene (reference sequence). The CDR3 runs to 13 residues. The V gene lost 2 bases and the J gene lost 10 bases, with 15 bases spanning the gap. CDR3 in DNA: TGTGCCTGGAGTCTAGGACTCGTCAGGGAGCAGTTCTTC. Its protein is CAWSLGLVREQFF.

The chain has TRBV1 and TRBJ1-5. TRBV1 corresponds to a pseudogene. This CDR3 comprises 22 residues. In nucleotides, the CDR3 is TGCACCAGCAGCCAGCAGCTCCCAAAGGGCCGGGACTTAAGGAGTAGCAATCAGCCCCAGCATTTT. This encodes CTSSQQLPKGRDLRSSNQPQHF.

V and J are TRBV4-1 and TRBJ2-7; 9 bases match TRBD1. Per the germline V gene, CDR1 is MGHRA and CDR2 is YSYEKL. The V gene end was trimmed by 1 base and the J gene end by 2 bases; junction bases not matched to a gene: 12. The CDR3 extends over 18 amino acids. DNA of the CDR3: TGCGCCAGCAGCCAAGTAGGTGTAGGGACAGGGCTTCCCTACGAGCAGTACTTC. Encoded protein: CASSQVGVGTGLPYEQYF.

The chain is built from TRBV21-1 and TRBJ1-6; TRBD1, as called in the table, went unchecked against the DNA. TRBV21-1 is tagged as a pseudogene. The CDR3 runs to 14 residues. CDR3 in DNA: TGTGCCAGCAGCGTTCGACAGGAGCCTCCACCCCTCCACTTT. It encodes CASSVRQEPPPLHF.

This sequence joins TRBV4-1 and TRBJ2-7; 11 bases match TRBD2. The V and J ends lost 3 bases and 2 bases, in that order; junction bases with no gene match: 9. The CDR3 loop spans 17 amino acids. Per the germline V gene, CDR1 is MGHRA and CDR2 is YSYEKL. CDR3 protein: CASSQTPSSGGPYEQYF. CDR3 bases: TGCGCCAGCAGCCAGACCCCCTCTAGCGGGGGGCCCTACGAGCAGTACTTC.

The genes are TRBV7-9 and TRBJ1-2; a weak D match, TRBD1 (5 bases). The CDR3 spans 16 residues. V was clipped by 2 bases and J by 1 base, with 14 bases between them. Germline CDR1 SEHNR, CDR2 FQNEAQ (reference sequence). The CDR3 loop is CASSLSMAGYNYGYTF. CDR3 DNA: TGTGCCAGCAGCTTATCGATGGCAGGGTATAACTATGGCTACACCTTC.

This sequence joins TRBV4-3 and TRBJ2-1; D not resolved. V was shortened by 1 base and J by 11 bases, with 9 bases between the two germline ends. The CDR3 is 12 residues long. CDR1 is LGHNA and CDR2 is YSLEER in the germline V gene. The CDR3 nucleotides read TGCGCCAGCAGCCAAGTATCTACTCAGCAGTTCTTC. It codes for CASSQVSTQQFF.

CDR3 nucleotide sequence: TGTGCCAGCAGTGTAAGGGACGGACAAGGATACGAGCAGTACTTC. Translation: CASSVRDGQGYEQYF. The chain carries TRBV27 and TRBJ2-7; either TRBD1 or TRBD2 may fit D (5 bases each). V lost 5 bases, J lost 4 bases, and 18 bases lay in between. The CDR3 is made up of 15 amino acids. Looked up from germline, CDR1 is MNHEY and CDR2 is SMNVEV (reference sequence).

The gene calls are TRBV7-2 and TRBJ1-1; D might be TRBD1 (5 bases). Germline V gene sequence: CDR1 SGHTA, CDR2 FQGNSA. V was trimmed by 5 bases and J by 1 base, leaving 11 bases between them. The CDR3 length is 14 residues. The DNA of the CDR3 is TGTGCCAGCAGCGCGGGACCCACGAACACTGAAGCTTTCTTT. Translation: CASSAGPTNTEAFF.

V gene TRBV4-2 combines with J gene TRBJ1-4; 9 bases are a match to TRBD1. Germline values: CDR1 LGHNA, CDR2 YNFKEQ. CDR3 length: 18 amino acids. The V and J ends lost 4 bases and 6 bases, in that order; junction bases with no gene match: 15. CDR3 DNA: TGTGCCAGCAGCCCGACAGTAACAGGGGGCGTTTTTCATGAAAAACTGTTTTTT. This encodes CASSPTVTGGVFHEKLFF.

The chain links TRBV5-1 to TRBJ1-6; weak D call: TRBD1 (6 bases). The CDR3 is made up of 16 amino acids. CDR1 is SGHRS and CDR2 is YFSETQ in the germline V gene. Trimming shortened V by 0 bases and J by 7 bases, and 14 bases separated the two germline ends. CDR3 nucleotide sequence: TGCGCCAGCAGCTTGGGTGCGGGGGCGCAGAATTCACCCCTCCACTTT. It translates to CASSLGAGAQNSPLHF. Drawing the rest from reference TRBV5-1 and TRBJ1-6, the complete variable domain is KAGVTQTPRYLIKTRGQQVTLSCSPISGHRSVSWYQQTPGQGLQFLFEYFSETQRNKGNFPGRFSGRQFSNSRSEMNVSTLELGDSALYLCASSLGAGAQNSPLHFGNGTRLTVT.